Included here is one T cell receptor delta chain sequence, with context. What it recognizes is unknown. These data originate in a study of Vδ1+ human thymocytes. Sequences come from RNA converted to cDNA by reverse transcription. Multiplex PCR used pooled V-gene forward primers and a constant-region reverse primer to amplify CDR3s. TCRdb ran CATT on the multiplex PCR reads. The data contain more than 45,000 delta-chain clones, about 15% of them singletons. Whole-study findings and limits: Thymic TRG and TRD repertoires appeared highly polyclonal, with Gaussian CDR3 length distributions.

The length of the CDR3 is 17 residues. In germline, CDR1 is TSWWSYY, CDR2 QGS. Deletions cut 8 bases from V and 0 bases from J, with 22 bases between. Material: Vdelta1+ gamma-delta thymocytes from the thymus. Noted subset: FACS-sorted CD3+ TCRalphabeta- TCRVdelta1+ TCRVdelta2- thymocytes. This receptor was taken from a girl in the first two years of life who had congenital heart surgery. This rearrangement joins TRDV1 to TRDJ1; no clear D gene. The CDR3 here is CALRVSRSASYTDKLIF. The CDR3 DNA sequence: TGTGCTCTTCGGGTTAGCCGCTCCGCCTCCTACACCGATAAACTCATCTTT.